A single sample is the source of the 18 T cell receptor beta chains below, sequenced in a study of OX40 agonist ivuxolimab in advanced cancers. Assay: immunoSEQ multiplex PCR; the TCRdb copy retains only in-frame clones and omits some. The sample includes some 11,000 clones, about 74% seen only once; the top ten take around 38%. The material sequenced was CD4+ or CD8+ T cells sorted from blood, taken in a trial of the OX40 agonist ivuxolimab. Receptors originate from an adult with an advanced solid tumor such as melanoma, head and neck, liver or kidney cancer.

This clone was found a few times. Germline and junction disagree at one end, which may indicate a read error. V usage is TRBV10-2 and J usage is TRBJ1-2; TRBD1 might be the D (6 bases). CDR1 is WSHSY, CDR2 SAAADI, per germline. This CDR3 spans 15 amino acids. The CDR3 is CASREFGGQIYGYTF. CDR3 bases: TGCGCCAGCAGGGAGTTTGGGGGCCAGATCTATGGCTACACCTTC.

The chain joins TRBV7-9 to TRBJ2-3; 13 bases fit TRBD2. Germline CDR1 reads SEHNR; CDR2 reads FQNEAQ (reference sequence). The CDR3 contains 16 residues. After removal of 3 bases from V and 3 bases from J, the junction contained 3 bases not matched to a gene. The CDR3 DNA reads as TGTGCCAGCAGCTTTGGACTAGCGGGAGCTACAGATACGCAGTATTTT. It specifies CASSFGLAGATDTQYF.

This clone was seen a few times. The rearrangement joins TRBV12-2 to TRBJ2-5; the D call of TRBD2 is as the table states it, not checked on the DNA. TRBV12-2 is annotated as a pseudogene. CDR3 length: 12 amino acids. The CDR3, as DNA: TGTGCAAGTCGCTTAGGGGAGGAGACCCAGTACTTC. The encoded protein is CASRLGEETQYF.

The CDR3 loop reads CASSFLRDSYGYTF. CDR3 in DNA: TGTGCCAGCAGTTTCCTCCGGGACAGTTATGGCTACACCTTC. The chain uses TRBV27 and TRBJ1-2, with 7 bases that match TRBD1. Trimming at V came to 3 bases and at J to 5 bases, leaving 6 bases not matched to a gene. Germline V CDR1 and CDR2: MNHEY, SMNVEV (reference sequence). The CDR3 loop spans 14 amino acids.

This rearrangement joins TRBV28 to TRBJ2-2; 10 nucleotides match TRBD1. The CDR3 covers 17 residues. CDR1 is MDHEN and CDR2 is SYDVKM in the germline V gene. The V segment lost 8 bases and the J segment 3 bases; nucleotides outside the gene matches: 12. Here the CDR3 DNA reads TGTGCCAGCTTACGACAGGGGGCGACCCCCTACACCGGGGAGCTGTTTTTT. Residues: CASLRQGATPYTGELFF.

This clone showed up just once. The chain joins TRBV7-9 to TRBJ2-1, with 12 bases identical to TRBD2. This CDR3 region has 16 residues. The junction had 4 bases not matched to a gene; V was cut back by 5 bases and J by 2 bases. Germline V gene data show CDR1 as SEHNR and CDR2 as FQNEAQ (reference sequence). CDR3 sequence: CASSLPSGGAYNEQFF. The CDR3 nucleotides are TGTGCCAGCAGCCTTCCTAGCGGGGGGGCCTACAATGAGCAGTTCTTC.

The chain has TRBV4-1 and TRBJ1-2, with D unclear. The CDR3 length is 12 residues. Trimming took 0 bases from V and 7 from J, leaving 6 bases between them. Germline CDR1 is MGHRA and CDR2 is YSYEKL. CDR3 coding DNA: TGCGCCAGCAGCCAAGATCTCGTTGGCTACACCTTC. It codes for CASSQDLVGYTF.

The chain has TRBV5-1 and TRBJ2-3; D is possibly TRBD1 or TRBD2 (5 bases each). Germline lookup yields CDR1 SGHRS and CDR2 YFSETQ. The CDR3 spans 16 residues. The V gene lost 0 bases and the J gene lost 0 bases, with 11 bases spanning the gap. For the CDR3, the DNA is TGCGCCAGCAGCTTGGGGGACGGAGATAGCACAGATACGCAGTATTTT. Its protein is CASSLGDGDSTDTQYF.

J is TRBJ2-2 and V is TRBV29-1; 9 positions agree with TRBD2. CDR3 length equals 18 residues. The V gene's germline CDR1 is SQVTM and CDR2 ANQGSEA. The V segment lost 1 base and the J segment 5 bases; nucleotides outside the gene matches: 14. CDR3 sequence: CSVEVAREGSLVTGELFF. The CDR3 bases are TGCAGCGTTGAAGTAGCGCGGGAGGGCTCGTTAGTGACCGGGGAGCTGTTTTTT.

V gene TRBV11-3 combines with J gene TRBJ1-1; D is undetermined. Germline CDR1 and CDR2: SGHNT and YENEEA. Trimming took off 1 base at V and 0 bases at J, with 3 bases between the two ends. This CDR3 is 13 amino acids long. The CDR3 DNA sequence: TGTGCCAGCAGCTTAGCGGTGAACACTGAAGCTTTCTTT. Its translation is CASSLAVNTEAFF. The whole variable domain, remainder taken from reference TRBV11-3 and TRBJ1-1, is EAGVVQSPRYKIIEKKQPVAFWCNPISGHNTLYWYLQNLGQGPELLIRYENEEAVDDSQLPKDRFSAERLKGVDSTLKIQPAELGDSAVYLCASSLAVNTEAFFGQGTRLTVV.

The CDR3 nucleotides are TGTGCCAGCAGGCTACTAGCGGGAGGGGAGTATGAGCAGTTCTTC. This codes for CASRLLAGGEYEQFF. The V gene is TRBV28, the J gene TRBJ2-1, with TRBD2 identical over 13 bases. Germline V lookup: CDR1 MDHEN, CDR2 SYDVKM. V shed 6 bases and J 8 bases; nucleotides not matched to a gene: 7. The CDR3 is 15 residues long.

This clone came up a few times. V and J are TRBV14 and TRBJ2-3, with TRBD1 as a possible D gene (5 bases). Germline CDR1 is SGHDN and CDR2 is FVKESK. V was clipped by 1 base and J by 4 bases, with 12 bases between them. The CDR3 totals 15 residues. The CDR3 DNA reads TGTGCCAGCAGCCAAGTCACTTTAGGGGCAGATACGCAGTATTTT. Translating gives CASSQVTLGADTQYF.

CDR3 in DNA: TGTGCCAGTATCGCTGAGGCGGGTAACACCGGGGAGCTGTTTTTT. It codes for CASIAEAGNTGELFF. V and J are TRBV19 and TRBJ2-2; TRBD2 is a possible D gene (5 bases). Germline values: CDR1 LNHDA, CDR2 SQIVND (reference sequence). The V and J ends lost 7 bases and 2 bases respectively, with 14 bases between them. The CDR3 contains 15 residues.

The chain combines TRBV6-1 with TRBJ2-2, with D maybe TRBD2 (5 bases). Deletions cut 1 base from V and 3 bases from J, with 9 bases between. The CDR3 length is 15 residues. The germline V gene has CDR1 MNHNS and CDR2 SASEGT. The CDR3: CASSEGGLHTGELFF. Here the CDR3 DNA reads TGTGCCAGCAGTGAAGGCGGACTTCACACCGGGGAGCTGTTTTTT.

This chain uses TRBV7-2 with TRBJ1-4, with D hard to call. Germline CDR1 and CDR2: SGHTA and FQGNSA. There are 14 residues in the CDR3. V lost 1 base to trimming and J lost 7 bases, with 10 bases between them. The CDR3 DNA reads TGTGCCAGCAGCTTAGTGGCAGTAGGTGAAAAACTGTTTTTT. Translating gives CASSLVAVGEKLFF. The complete variable domain, with remaining parts taken from reference TRBV7-2 and TRBJ1-4, reads GAGVSQSPSNKVTEKGKDVELRCDPISGHTALYWYRQSLGQGLEFLIYFQGNSAPDKSGLPSDRFSAERTGGSVSTLTIQRTQQEDSAVYLCASSLVAVGEKLFFGSGTQLSVL.

The sample holds one count of this clone. The chain couples TRBV2 to TRBJ1-4, with a possible D match to TRBD1 (5 bases). CDR1 is SNHLY and CDR2 is FYNNEI in the germline V gene. The CDR3 consists of 13 residues. V lost 10 bases to trimming and J lost 7 bases, with 16 bases between them. CDR3: CATTGGGSEKLFF. CDR3 bases: TGTGCCACCACCGGGGGTGGTAGTGAAAAACTGTTTTTT. Full variable domain (outside the CDR3, taken from reference TRBV2 and TRBJ1-4): EPEVTQTPSHQVTQMGQEVILRCVPISNHLYFYWYRQILGQKVEFLVSFYNNEISEKSEIFDDQFSVERPDGSNFTLKIRSTKLEDSAMYFCATTGGGSEKLFFGSGTQLSVL.

This chain uses TRBV30 with TRBJ2-1; TRBD2 aligns across 13 bases. This CDR3 is built from 16 residues. V was pared by 4 bases and J by 6 bases, with 9 bases of the junction left unmatched. Germline V gene lookup returns CDR1 GTSNPN and CDR2 SVGIG (reference sequence). The CDR3 coding sequence is TGTGCCTGGACCCAAACGGGACTAGCGGGGTCCAATGAGCAGTTCTTC. It specifies CAWTQTGLAGSNEQFF.

The chain has TRBV9 and TRBJ2-1; TRBD2 matches at 13 bases. The junction had 7 bases not matched to a gene; V was cut back by 4 bases and J by 0 bases. The germline V gene encodes CDR1 SGDLS and CDR2 YYNGEE. The CDR3 sequence is 18 residues long. CDR3 amino acids: CASSPRTSGRGSYNEQFF. In nucleotides, the CDR3 is TGTGCCAGCAGCCCCCGGACTAGCGGGAGAGGCTCCTACAATGAGCAGTTCTTC.